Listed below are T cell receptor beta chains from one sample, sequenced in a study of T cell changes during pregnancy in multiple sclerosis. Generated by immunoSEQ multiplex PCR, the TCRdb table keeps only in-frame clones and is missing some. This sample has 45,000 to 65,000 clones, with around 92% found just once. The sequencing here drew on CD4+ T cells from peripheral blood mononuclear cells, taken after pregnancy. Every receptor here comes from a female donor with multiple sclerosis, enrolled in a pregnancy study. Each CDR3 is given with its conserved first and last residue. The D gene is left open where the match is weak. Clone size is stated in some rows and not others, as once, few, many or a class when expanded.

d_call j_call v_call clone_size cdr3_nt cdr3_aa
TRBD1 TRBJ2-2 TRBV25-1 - TGTGCCAGCAGACACCGGGACAGGGGCCGTTTTACCGGGGAGCTGTTTTTT CASRHRDRGRFTGELFF
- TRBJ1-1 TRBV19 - TGTGCCAGTAGAACAGGGTCGACGAACACTGAAGCTTTCTTT CASRTGSTNTEAFF
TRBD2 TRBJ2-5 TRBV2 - TGTGCCAGCAGTCTACTAGCGGGGGGGAGGGGGACCCAGTACTTC CASSLLAGGRGTQYF
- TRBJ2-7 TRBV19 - TGTGCCAGTAGTTTCGGGGATGGTTTCAACGAGCAGTACTTC CASSFGDGFNEQYF
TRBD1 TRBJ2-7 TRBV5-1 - TGCGCCAGCAGCTATTTCGACAGGGACCACGAGCAGTACTTC CASSYFDRDHEQYF
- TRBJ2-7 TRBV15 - TGTGCCACCAGCAGAGATTTGACTACCTCCTACGAGCAGTACTTC CATSRDLTTSYEQYF
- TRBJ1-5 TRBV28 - TGTGCCAGCAGTTACAGGGAACAGCCCCAGCATTTT CASSYREQPQHF
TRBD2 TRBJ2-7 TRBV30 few TGTGCCTGGAATGACGCGGGGGTAGGTGAGCAGTACTTC CAWNDAGVGEQYF
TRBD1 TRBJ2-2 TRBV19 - TGTGCCAGTCGAATGGACAGGGGGCCCACCGGGGAGCTGTTTTTT CASRMDRGPTGELFF
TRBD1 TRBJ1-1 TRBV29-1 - TGCAGCGTTCGGGACAGGGTGAACACTGAAGCTTTCTTT CSVRDRVNTEAFF
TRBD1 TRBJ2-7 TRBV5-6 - TGTGCCAGCAGTCAGGGGGTCTACGAGCAGTACTTC CASSQGVYEQYF
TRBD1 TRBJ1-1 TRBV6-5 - TGTGCCAGCAGTTACTCCCAGTCACAGGGGGCCACTGAAGCTTTCTTT CASSYSQSQGATEAFF
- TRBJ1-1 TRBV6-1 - TGTGCCAGCAGACCTATCGGAGGGCACACTGAAGCTTTCTTT CASRPIGGHTEAFF
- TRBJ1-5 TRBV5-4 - TGTGCCAGCAGCTCCGACGGGAATAGCAATCAGCCCCAGCATTTT CASSSDGNSNQPQHF
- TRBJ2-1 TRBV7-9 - TGTGCCAGCAGCCCCTCGGTCCGGGAGCAGTTCTTC CASSPSVREQFF
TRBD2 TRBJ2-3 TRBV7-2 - TGTGCCAGCAGCTTAGTCGGGCGCGGGGGGAGGACAGATACGCAGTATTTT CASSLVGRGGRTDTQYF
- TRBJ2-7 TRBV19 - TGTGCCAGTAGTAAAGTAGGCGGCGAGCAGTACTTC CASSKVGGEQYF
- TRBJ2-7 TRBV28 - TGTGCCAGCCGAACTGGCGGATCCTACGAGCAGTACTTC CASRTGGSYEQYF
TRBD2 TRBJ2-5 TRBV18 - TGTGCCAGCTCACCACAAGCGGGAGGGGGTACCCAGTACTTC CASSPQAGGGTQYF
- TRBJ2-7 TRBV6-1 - TGTGCCAGCCCCCGGGACAACTCCTACGAGCAGTACTTC CASPRDNSYEQYF
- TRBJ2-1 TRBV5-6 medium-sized TGTGCCAGTCACAGGTACAATGAGCAGTTCTTC CASHRYNEQFF
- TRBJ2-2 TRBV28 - TGTGCCAGCAGTTCACTACCGGAGACCGGGGAGCTGTTTTTT CASSSLPETGELFF